The next 13 T cell receptor beta chains were all read from a single sample in a study of cytomegalovirus exposure and HLA in healthy donors. The PCR employed 60 Vbeta primers together with 13 Jbeta primers. Profiled with immunoSEQ multiplex PCR; TCRdb holds only in-frame clones, not every one. The sample yields 150,000 or so clones, of which the top ten take up around 1.6%. What was sequenced was PBMCs. The origin of the receptors is a woman in her 50s in good health and CMV-seronegative.

The chain joins TRBV5-6 to TRBJ2-1; 8 nucleotides align to TRBD1. The CDR3 sequence is 14 residues long. V lost 5 bases, J lost 8 bases, and 9 bases stayed unmatched. The germline V gene encodes CDR1 SGHDT and CDR2 YYEEEE. The CDR3 DNA follows: TGTGCCAGCAGAGAGGGGACAGGTCACGATGAGCAGTTCTTC. Protein product: CASREGTGHDEQFF.

V is TRBV12-2 and J is TRBJ1-6; TRBD1, the table's D call, was not compared with the DNA. TRBV12-2 is a pseudogene locus. The CDR3 runs to 20 residues. CDR3 protein: CASRLSECRAYSSYNSPLHF. Written as DNA, the CDR3 is TGTGCAAGTCGCTTATCCGAATGCAGGGCGTACAGCTCCTATAATTCACCCCTCCACTTT.

Concerning this clone itself: Other nucleotide sequences in the sample specify the same CDR3. This sequence joins TRBV9 and TRBJ2-5; weak D call: TRBD2 (6 bases). The CDR3 runs 14 residues. Germline V CDR1 and CDR2: SGDLS, YYNGEE. The germline V and J ends were trimmed by 0 bases and 5 bases, with 11 bases remaining between them. The DNA of the CDR3 is TGTGCCAGCAGCGTAGGTGGGGGGAGGGAGACCCAGTACTTC. Residues: CASSVGGGRETQYF.

The chain recombines TRBV4-2 with TRBJ2-2, with 11 nucleotides matching TRBD2. The CDR3 length is 18 residues. The germline V gene has CDR1 LGHNA and CDR2 YNFKEQ. V gave up 0 bases and J gave up 1 base; unmatched junction bases: 4. DNA for the CDR3: TGTGCCAGCAGCCAAGACCCTAGCGGGGGGATGAACACCGGGGAGCTGTTTTTT. As protein: CASSQDPSGGMNTGELFF.

This chain joins TRBV14 and TRBJ1-5; TRBD1 aligns across 7 bases. The germline CDR1 and CDR2 sequences are SGHDN and FVKESK. This CDR3 has 15 residues. With V trimmed by 8 bases and J by 5 bases, 12 bases remained unmatched. CDR3 residues: CASVRDSMFYQPQHF. The DNA for the CDR3 is TGTGCCAGCGTCCGGGACAGTATGTTTTATCAGCCCCAGCATTTT.

The chain carries TRBV5-1 and TRBJ1-1, with D hard to call. The length of the CDR3 is 15 residues. Per the germline V gene, CDR1 is SGHRS and CDR2 is YFSETQ. V was clipped by 0 bases and J by 1 base, with 10 bases between them. CDR3 sequence reads: CASSLVGSGNTEAFF. CDR3 bases: TGCGCCAGCAGCTTGGTGGGCAGCGGGAACACTGAAGCTTTCTTT.

The chain couples TRBV11-3 to TRBJ2-3; 8 bases fit TRBD1. V was clipped by 5 bases and J by 4 bases; unmatched bases: 8. The CDR3 length is 15 residues. Per germline, CDR1 SGHNT and CDR2 YENEEA. The CDR3 DNA reads as TGTGCCAGCAGCACCCCAGGGGGCGACTCAGATACGCAGTATTTT. Protein sequence: CASSTPGGDSDTQYF.

This chain joins TRBV5-6 and TRBJ2-5; tentatively, D is TRBD1 (6 bases). Germline loops: CDR1 SGHDT, CDR2 YYEEEE. V lost 5 bases and J lost 1, with 12 bases in between. The CDR3 contains 14 residues. CDR3 loop: CASSYTGSQETQYF. Here the CDR3 DNA reads TGTGCCAGCAGTTATACAGGGTCCCAAGAGACCCAGTACTTC.

The chain combines TRBV30 with TRBJ2-7; D possibly corresponds to TRBD2 (6 bases). From germline, CDR1 is GTSNPN and CDR2 SVGIG (reference sequence). This CDR3 has 14 amino acids. V lost 4 bases, J lost 3 bases, and 16 bases lay in between. The chain's CDR3 is CAWNGNGSIYEQYF. The CDR3 region has the DNA TGTGCCTGGAATGGGAACGGGAGTATCTACGAGCAGTACTTC. The full variable domain, completed using reference TRBV30 and TRBJ2-7, is SQTIHQWPATLVQPVGSPLSLECTVEGTSNPNLYWYRQAAGRGLQLLFYSVGIGQISSEVPQNLSASRPQDRQFILSSKKLLLSDSGFYLCAWNGNGSIYEQYFGPGTRLTVT.

This chain links TRBV19 with TRBJ2-1, with 7 positions matching TRBD2. Germline values: CDR1 LNHDA, CDR2 SQIVND (reference sequence). This CDR3 has 11 residues. V was pared by 7 bases and J by 8 bases, with 2 bases of the junction left unmatched. The CDR3 loop is CASMGGHEQFF. CDR3 nucleotide sequence: TGTGCCAGTATGGGAGGGCATGAGCAGTTCTTC.

The chain employs TRBV30 and TRBJ2-1; TRBD2 is a possible D gene (5 bases). The germline V gene has CDR1 GTSNPN and CDR2 SVGIG (reference sequence). CDR3 length: 13 residues. Trimming took off 5 bases at V and 3 bases at J, with 11 bases between the two ends. The CDR3 spells CAWSGSNYNEQFF. The CDR3, as DNA: TGTGCCTGGTCGGGGTCGAACTACAATGAGCAGTTCTTC. The entire variable domain, with the rest obtained from reference TRBV30 and TRBJ2-1, is as follows: SQTIHQWPATLVQPVGSPLSLECTVEGTSNPNLYWYRQAAGRGLQLLFYSVGIGQISSEVPQNLSASRPQDRQFILSSKKLLLSDSGFYLCAWSGSNYNEQFFGPGTRLTVL.

The chain recombines TRBV5-5 with TRBJ2-4, with 9 bases matching TRBD1. Germline V lookup: CDR1 SGHKS, CDR2 YYEKEE (reference sequence). The length of the CDR3 is 18 residues. J gave up 1 base and V 0 bases, and 8 bases lay outside the gene matches. The DNA of the CDR3 is TGTGCCAGCAGCTTGGAAGGGACAGGGATGGGCGCCAAAAACATTCAGTACTTC. Amino acids: CASSLEGTGMGAKNIQYF.

The genes are TRBV6-1 and TRBJ2-7, with 7 bases aligning to TRBD1. Germline lookup yields CDR1 MNHNS and CDR2 SASEGT. Trimming cost V 3 bases and J 3 bases; bases outside gene matches: 8. The CDR3 totals 15 residues. CDR3 nucleotide sequence: TGTGCCAGCAGTGACGAGACAGGGATAAACTACGAGCAGTACTTC. Translated, it gives CASSDETGINYEQYF.